These 8 T cell receptor beta chains came from one sample sequenced in a study of T-cell memory formation after mild COVID-19. In TCRdb, the 5' RACE reads were re-called with MiXCR into one record per CDR3 protein. The sample has fewer than 400,000 distinct CDR3 sequences; approximately 12% are singletons. Specimen: PBMCs or a T cell subset sorted from them (not recorded which). The receptors derive from a young man who had mild COVID-19 (a few samples of this study predate the infection). Cell type and time point are not known.

This clonotype showed up just a few times. The V and J genes are TRBV9 and TRBJ2-5, with unresolved D. CDR3 length: 13 residues. The germline gives CDR1 SGDLS, CDR2 YYNGEE. Trimming removed 5 bases at V and 4 bases at J, with 12 bases between. CDR3: CASSPEAAETQYF. For the CDR3, the DNA is TGTGCCAGCAGTCCCGAAGCAGCAGAGACCCAGTACTTC.

This clonotype occurred a few times. The chain joins TRBV5-5 to TRBJ2-7; tentatively, D is TRBD2 (6 bases). The CDR3 extends over 14 amino acids. V was trimmed by 5 bases and J by 2 bases, leaving 14 bases between them. CDR1 and CDR2 (germline): SGHKS, YYEKEE (reference sequence). The CDR3 DNA sequence: TGTGCCAGCAGTTGGGGACTTCTAGCCTACGAGCAGTACGTC. Translating it yields CASSWGLLAYEQYV.

The genes are TRBV4-2 and TRBJ2-1; D gene uncertain. Looked up from germline, CDR1 is LGHNA and CDR2 is YNFKEQ. The V and J ends lost 0 bases and 7 bases respectively, with 10 bases between them. The CDR3 runs 14 residues. The CDR3 DNA reads TGTGCCAGCAGCCAAGATAGGCTGCGAAATGAGCAGTTCTTC. This translates into CASSQDRLRNEQFF.

The rearrangement uses TRBV24-1 and TRBJ2-3; either TRBD1 or TRBD2 may supply D (6 bases each). The V end lost 4 bases, the J end lost 2 bases, and 9 bases lay between the germline ends. The CDR3 is 14 amino acids. The germline CDR1 and CDR2 sequences are KGHDR and SFDVKD. The CDR3 sequence is CATSDGGLTDTQYF. The CDR3 coding sequence is TGTGCCACCAGTGACGGGGGCCTCACAGATACGCAGTATTTT.

This clonotype has at least ten counts. The chain recombines TRBV2 with TRBJ2-7; no reliable D call. The CDR3 length is 11 residues. V shed 2 bases and J shed 2 bases, with 1 base lying between them. CDR1 and CDR2 (germline): SNHLY, FYNNEI. In DNA, the CDR3 is TGTGCCAGCAGTGAAACCTACGAGCAGTACTTC. This codes for CASSETYEQYF.

At least ten counts were recorded for this clonotype. The CDR3 loop reads CASSPGQNTGELFF. Here the CDR3 DNA reads TGTGCCAGCTCACCAGGGCAGAACACCGGGGAGCTGTTTTTT. The chain employs TRBV18 and TRBJ2-2, with no clear D. The CDR3 consists of 14 residues. Germline CDR1 reads KGHSH; CDR2 reads LQKENI. V was cut by 2 bases and J by 1 base, with 5 bases left in between.

This clonotype was seen a few times. The chain links TRBV6-5 to TRBJ2-6; D is uncertain. The V and J ends lost 1 base and 0 bases respectively, with 10 bases between them. The CDR3 length is 17 residues. Germline V lookup: CDR1 MNHEY, CDR2 SVGAGI. CDR3 nucleotides: TGTGCCAGCAGTTACTGGACGGATCTCTCTGGGGCCAACGTCCTGACTTTC. It translates to CASSYWTDLSGANVLTF.

This clonotype has more than one count but fewer than ten. V is TRBV19 and J is TRBJ1-5; a possible D gene is TRBD1 (5 bases). V lost 10 bases, J lost 4 bases, and 17 bases lay in between. This CDR3 spans 14 amino acids. The germline V gene encodes CDR1 LNHDA and CDR2 SQIVND (reference sequence). The DNA for the CDR3 is TGTGCCACCCAAGGGAAAACAGGTAATCAGCCCCAGCATTTT. Protein sequence: CATQGKTGNQPQHF.